The sequence of this T cell receptor beta chain was determined in a study of CD8 T cells in ankylosing spondylitis (dated by TCRdb to about 2017). Describing the broader study: The study set out to find disease-linked TCR variants by profiling T cell receptor beta repertoires in ankylosing spondylitis patients and healthy donors. The full study cohort was made up of about 24 ankylosing spondylitis patients and approximately 100 healthy donors. Samples of peripheral blood were taken, and for ankylosing spondylitis patients, synovial fluid was collected as well.

This clonotype was counted between two and nine times. No cognate antigen has been identified for it. Within one base of it there is no much larger clone, and no base qualities were kept. Beyond this particular receptor, the publication reports: In peripheral blood, the disease-linked clones were found at relatively low frequencies and had a CD8+ phenotype. A TCR beta motif made up of eight or nine highly homologous amino acid variants appeared to be characteristic of blood from ankylosing spondylitis patients. Some TCR beta motif variants had previously been reported in synovial fluid and blood of reactive arthritis patients, which suggested common disease-initiation mechanisms. The disease-linked clones were reported as significantly enriched in matched synovial fluid samples from ankylosing spondylitis patients.

For sequencing, an Illumina HiSeq 2500 was employed. TCR beta libraries were prepared by quantitative 5'-RACE with molecular barcodes. As for how the authors treated the data: Disease-linked TCR variants were identified with a new computational method built on a probabilistic model of VDJ rearrangement. TCRdb applied fastp at Q25 and MiXCR to the public reads, then kept only in-frame beta chains. Each CDR3 protein appears once, grouped with its most common genes and DNA. It is TCRdb's table, rather than the study itself, that gives the V and J calls and clone size. The sample data list 750,000 to 850,000 distinct CDR3 sequences, and about an eighth of these were observed just once. Under 0.6% of the sample is taken by the ten largest. The CDR3 holds 15 amino acids from the cysteine to the phenylalanine. The kept DNA is CDR3 alone, 45 bases in frame from the first base. CDR1 and CDR2 are drawn from the germline V gene: SGHRS, YFSETQ. Trimming removed 3 bases from V and 2 bases from J; the gene matches leave 6 bases unexplained.

The TCR comes from a male donor with ankylosing spondylitis. Sequencing was done on a sample of blood, either unsorted or a sorted T cell fraction (not recorded which). The receptor chain draws on TRBV5-1 and TRBJ2-7; TRBD1 fits 9 bases in the junction. This receptor has the CDR3 CASSYGQGKTYEQYF. The nucleotides are TGCGCCAGCAGCTACGGACAGGGGAAGACCTACGAGCAGTACTTC.